The present entry profiles one TCR beta chain with its context. Its antigen is undetermined. TCRdb's table, derived via immunoSEQ multiplex PCR, lists solely in-frame clones and lacks some. The data contain fewer than 65,000 clones, about 80% of them seen just once; the ten biggest clones take up roughly 10%. The sample comes from a study of T cell responses to AZD1222 COVID-19 vaccine. Study-level results: Clonal diversity may have been underestimated in mostly white British donors.

CDR3 length equals 13 residues. The V gene's germline CDR1 is SGHDN and CDR2 FVKESK. V was shortened by 2 bases and J by 11 bases, with 15 bases between the two germline ends. Material: peripheral blood, obtained on day 0 of AZD1222 vaccination. The chain links TRBV14 to TRBJ1-1; D not resolved. The receptor was derived from an adult in good health. The CDR3 spells CASSQQRDLWAFF. In DNA form, the CDR3 reads TGTGCCAGCAGCCAACAGAGAGACCTTTGGGCTTTCTTT.